This T cell receptor beta chain is drawn from a study of shared clonotypes between healthy human individuals (dated by TCRdb to 2020 to 2022). Turning to the overall study: The cohort comprised two women and three men aged 18 to 49 years. To estimate repertoire size and how much clonotypes are shared between individuals, the study performed deep sequencing of blood TCR repertoires from 4 to 6 healthy adults. To increase sequencing depth and limit assay-specific biases, TCR repertoire library preparation and sequencing were carried out by different laboratories using diverse techniques. Between about 0.9 and 8.9 billion PBMCs per donor were obtained by leukapheresis.

The cysteine opens and the phenylalanine closes a CDR3 of 16 amino acids. Only the CDR3 region is kept as DNA, spanning 48 bases read in frame from base 1. V is shortened by 1 base, J by 0 bases, and the region joining them spans 13 bases. The germline V gene yields KGHSH for CDR1 and LQKENI for CDR2. This clone has only a few counts. What antigen it recognizes has not been identified. Base qualities are not at hand, and no much larger clone is one base apart. Points the paper makes about the study in general: Sampling was restricted to blood, and TCR repertoires in tissues likely differ from the TCR repertoires found in blood. Based on pairwise subsampling, the degree of clonotype sharing among donors was expected to be affected by sequencing depth. The genetic and exposure-history diversity represented was limited by the small number of donors.

The donors were healthy, HIV-negative adults who had no recently reported acute infections or vaccinations. Every donor was a Caucasian adult residing in Nashville, Tennessee, USA. For unsorted samples, about 90 million PBMCs were counted and genomic DNA was extracted with the QIAamp DNA Blood Mini kit. Blood was obtained by leukapheresis, after which PBMCs were separated by Ficoll-Histopaque density gradient centrifugation and cryopreserved in liquid nitrogen vapor phase. Using the deep immunoSEQ assay, multiplex PCR amplified TCR CDR3 regions from genomic DNA. Genomic DNA extracted from each cell subset was distributed evenly over all wells of several immunoSEQ 96-well plates, and each plate served as one replicate. For unsorted PBMC, each replicate PCR was loaded with about 270 ng genomic DNA, equivalent to 30,000 or so T cell genomes. Ten immunoSEQ deep assay plates were used to sequence the unsorted PBMC genomic DNA. Purified libraries were quantified with a Qubit 3.0 fluorometer, sized on a Bioanalyzer 2100, and re-quantified with the KAPA Library Quantification kit. A separate single-read 150-cycle Illumina NextSeq 550 flow cell was used to sequence each immunoSEQ 96-well plate. Turning to the authors' computational methods: Because the immunoSEQ output included only junctional sequences and no quality scores, the filtering could not be the same as the filtering used for full-length reads. Sequences were annotated with PyIR, a Python wrapper for IgBLAST v1.9, and V/J genes and CDR3 were assigned using IMGT germline references. Reads with weak V/J assignments (E-value above 1e-6), missing CDR3, stop codons, out-of-frame junctions, or ambiguous translated residues were removed. A V3J clonotype was defined by an identical inferred V gene, J gene, and CDR3 amino acid sequence. To compute the percentage overlap between repertoires, the number of shared unique clonotypes was divided by the size of the smaller repertoire. RTK rarefaction, the Chao1 estimator, and Recon v2.1 estimates of unobserved clonotypes were used to assess repertoire richness. TCRdb took over this immuneACCESS table, retaining in-frame rearrangements with V and J assigned. Such tables are incomplete; in checked studies, under half of the missing clones stem from an unresolved V gene, and the remainder is unexplained. Clone size and the V and J calls come from that table; the DNA yielded D and trimming. The sample contains about 480,000 clones, roughly 78% of them found a single time. The top ten constitute about an eighth of the sample.

Sequenced input: PBMCs. This sequence was found in a woman in her thirties or forties in good health. Some clones in this sample may be carry-over from other donors' samples. Recombination linked TRBV18 to TRBJ2-7; confidence is insufficient to name the D gene. The CDR3 reads as follows: CASSPRAITSSYEQYF. The DNA sequence follows: TGTGCCAGCTCACCACGGGCCATAACGAGCTCCTACGAGCAGTACTTC.